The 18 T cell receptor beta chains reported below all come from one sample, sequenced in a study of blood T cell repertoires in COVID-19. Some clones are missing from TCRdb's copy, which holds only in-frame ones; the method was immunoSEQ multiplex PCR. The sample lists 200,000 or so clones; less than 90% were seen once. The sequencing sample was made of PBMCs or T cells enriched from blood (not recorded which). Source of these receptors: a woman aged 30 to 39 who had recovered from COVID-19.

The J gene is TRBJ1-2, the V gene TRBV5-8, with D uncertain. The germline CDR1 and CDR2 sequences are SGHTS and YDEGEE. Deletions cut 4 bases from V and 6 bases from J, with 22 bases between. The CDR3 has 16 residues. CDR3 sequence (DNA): TGTGCCAGCAGCCGGTTGAGGCGTGTCCCTATTGATGGCTACACCTTC. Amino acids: CASSRLRRVPIDGYTF. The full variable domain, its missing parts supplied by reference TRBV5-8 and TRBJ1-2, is EAGVTQSPTHLIKTRGQQATLRCSPISGHTSVYWYQQALGLGLQFLLWYDEGEERNRGNFPPRFSGRQFPNYSSELNVNALELEDSALYLCASSRLRRVPIDGYTFGSGTRLTVV.

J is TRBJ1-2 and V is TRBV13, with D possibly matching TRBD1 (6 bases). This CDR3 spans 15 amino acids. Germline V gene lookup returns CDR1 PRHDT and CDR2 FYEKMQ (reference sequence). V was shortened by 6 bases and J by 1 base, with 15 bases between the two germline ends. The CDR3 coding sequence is TGTGCCAGCAGTTCCCGGACAGTGAATAACTATGGCTACACCTTC. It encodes CASSSRTVNNYGYTF.

CDR3 sequence (DNA): TGCAGCGCCGGGACAGGGAATAATTATGGCTACACCTTC. This encodes CSAGTGNNYGYTF. The chain links TRBV29-1 to TRBJ1-2, with 9 positions matching TRBD1. V lost 7 bases to trimming and J lost 5 bases; unmatched junction nucleotides: 8. Germline V lookup: CDR1 SQVTM, CDR2 ANQGSEA. The CDR3 totals 13 residues.

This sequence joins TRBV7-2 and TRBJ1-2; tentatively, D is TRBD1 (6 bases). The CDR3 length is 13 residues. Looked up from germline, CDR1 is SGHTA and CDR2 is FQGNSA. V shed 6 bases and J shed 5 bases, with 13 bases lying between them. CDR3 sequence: CASSLRTDYGYTF. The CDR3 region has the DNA TGTGCCAGCAGTCTACGGACAGATTATGGCTACACCTTC.

CDR3 DNA: TGTGCCAGCAGCCAAAGAGGGTCAAGCACAGATACGCAGTATTTT. Its translation is CASSQRGSSTDTQYF. This sequence joins TRBV11-2 and TRBJ2-3; a possible D gene is TRBD2 (5 bases). This CDR3 contains 15 residues. Germline assignment: CDR1 SGHAT and CDR2 FQNNGV. V was pared by 5 bases and J by 0 bases, with 12 bases between.

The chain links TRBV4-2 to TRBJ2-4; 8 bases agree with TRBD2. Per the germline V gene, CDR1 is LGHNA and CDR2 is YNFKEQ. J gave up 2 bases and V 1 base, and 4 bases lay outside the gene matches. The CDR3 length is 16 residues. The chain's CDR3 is CASSQAGGGTKNIQYF. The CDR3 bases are TGTGCCAGCAGCCAAGCCGGCGGGGGGACCAAAAACATTCAGTACTTC.

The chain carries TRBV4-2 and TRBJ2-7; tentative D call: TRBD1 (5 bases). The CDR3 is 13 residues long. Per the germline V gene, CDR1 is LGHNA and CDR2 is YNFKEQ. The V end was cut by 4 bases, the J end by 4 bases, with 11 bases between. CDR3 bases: TGTGCCAGCAGCCCCTCGCAGGGTTACGAGCAGTACTTC. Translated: CASSPSQGYEQYF.

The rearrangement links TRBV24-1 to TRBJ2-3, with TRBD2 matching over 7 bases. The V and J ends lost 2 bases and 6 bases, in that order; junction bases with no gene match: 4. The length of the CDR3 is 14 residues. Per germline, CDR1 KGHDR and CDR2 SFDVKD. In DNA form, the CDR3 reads TGTGCCACCAGTGATTCGCGGGGGATCGATACGCAGTATTTT. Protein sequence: CATSDSRGIDTQYF.

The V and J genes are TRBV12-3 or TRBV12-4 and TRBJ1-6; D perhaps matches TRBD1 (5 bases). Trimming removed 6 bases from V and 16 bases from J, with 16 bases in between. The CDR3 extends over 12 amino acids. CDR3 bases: TGTGCCAGCAGCCAAAATCGACAGTCTCTCCACTTT. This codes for CASSQNRQSLHF.

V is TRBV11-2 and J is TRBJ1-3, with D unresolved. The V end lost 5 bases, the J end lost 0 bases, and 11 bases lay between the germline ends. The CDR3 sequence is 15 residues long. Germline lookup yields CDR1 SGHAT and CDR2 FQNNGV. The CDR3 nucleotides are TGTGCCAGCAGCCTCGGACTCAACTCTGGAAACACCATATATTTT. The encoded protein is CASSLGLNSGNTIYF.

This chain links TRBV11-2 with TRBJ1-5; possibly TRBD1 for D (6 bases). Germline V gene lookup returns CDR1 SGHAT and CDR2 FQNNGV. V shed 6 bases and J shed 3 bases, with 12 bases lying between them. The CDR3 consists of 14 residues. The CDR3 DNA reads TGTGCCAGCAGTAAGGACAGTCCCAATCAGCCCCAGCATTTT. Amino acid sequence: CASSKDSPNQPQHF.

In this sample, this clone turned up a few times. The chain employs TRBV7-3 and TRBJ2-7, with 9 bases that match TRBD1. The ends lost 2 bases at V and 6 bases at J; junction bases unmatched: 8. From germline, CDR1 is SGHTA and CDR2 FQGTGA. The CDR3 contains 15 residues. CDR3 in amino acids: CASSLPDRGMSEQYF. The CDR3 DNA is TGTGCCAGCAGCTTACCGGACAGGGGTATGAGCGAGCAGTACTTC.

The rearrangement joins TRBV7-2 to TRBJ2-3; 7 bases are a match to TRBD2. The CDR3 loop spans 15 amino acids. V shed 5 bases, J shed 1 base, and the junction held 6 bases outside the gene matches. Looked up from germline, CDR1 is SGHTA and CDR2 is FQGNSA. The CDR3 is CASSVRGSGTDTQYF. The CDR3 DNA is TGTGCCAGCAGCGTGCGGGGGTCAGGCACAGATACGCAGTATTTT. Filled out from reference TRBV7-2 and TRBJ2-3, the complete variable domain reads GAGVSQSPSNKVTEKGKDVELRCDPISGHTALYWYRQSLGQGLEFLIYFQGNSAPDKSGLPSDRFSAERTGGSVSTLTIQRTQQEDSAVYLCASSVRGSGTDTQYFGPGTRLTVL.

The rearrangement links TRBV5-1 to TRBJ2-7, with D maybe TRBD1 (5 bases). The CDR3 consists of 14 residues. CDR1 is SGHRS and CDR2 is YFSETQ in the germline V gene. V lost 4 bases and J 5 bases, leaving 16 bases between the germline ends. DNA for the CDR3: TGCGCCAGCAGCCCTCGACAGAGTCAGGACGAGCAGTACTTC. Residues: CASSPRQSQDEQYF.

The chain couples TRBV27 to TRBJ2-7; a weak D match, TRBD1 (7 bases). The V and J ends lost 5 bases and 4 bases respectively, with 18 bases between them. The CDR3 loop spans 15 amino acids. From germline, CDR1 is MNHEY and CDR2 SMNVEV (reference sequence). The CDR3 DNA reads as TGTGCCAGCAGTCGTTCTCAGGGGGGTGGGTACGAGCAGTACTTC. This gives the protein CASSRSQGGGYEQYF.

CDR3 region: CASSRGQGWDQPQHF. CDR3 coding DNA: TGTGCCAGCAGCCGCGGACAGGGTTGGGATCAGCCCCAGCATTTT. This chain connects TRBV6-2 or TRBV6-3 to TRBJ1-5, with 8 positions matching TRBD1. The V segment lost 6 bases and the J segment 5 bases; nucleotides outside the gene matches: 9. This CDR3 has 15 amino acids. CDR1 MNHEY and CDR2 SVGEGT come from the germline V gene.

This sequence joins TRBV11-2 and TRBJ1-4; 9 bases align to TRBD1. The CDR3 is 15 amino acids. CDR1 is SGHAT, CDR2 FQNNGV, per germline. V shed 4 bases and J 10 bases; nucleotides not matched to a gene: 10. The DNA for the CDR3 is TGTGCCAGCAGCTCTTTCCGGGACAGGGCTGTAAAACTGTTTTTT. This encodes CASSSFRDRAVKLFF.

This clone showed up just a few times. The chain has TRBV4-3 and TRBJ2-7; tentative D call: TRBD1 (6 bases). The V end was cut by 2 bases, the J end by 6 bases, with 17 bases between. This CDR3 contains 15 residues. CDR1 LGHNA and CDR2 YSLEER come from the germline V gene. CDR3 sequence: CASSQTFPGEGEQYF. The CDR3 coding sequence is TGCGCCAGCAGCCAAACCTTCCCAGGGGAAGGCGAGCAGTACTTC.